The entry below describes one T cell receptor (beta chain). Assay used: immunoSEQ multiplex PCR; TCRdb lists only in-frame clones, some missing. The sample shows about 350,000 clones, around nine tenths of them seen only once. As to treatment: over 15 received Ad26.COV2.S at low or high dose, single or two shots; about 5 received placebo; per-sample allocation not given. The samples date from day 63 after the first vaccine or placebo injection. These data are taken from a study of Ad26.COV2.S vaccination and SARS-CoV-2 variants. Looking at the study overall: Donor was assigned to the Ad26.COV2.S arm of trial COV1001.

The ends were cut back, 3 bases at V and 7 bases at J, with 10 bases in the middle. Germline assignment: CDR1 WSHSY and CDR2 SAAADI. The CDR3 contains 14 residues. The rearrangement links TRBV10-2 to TRBJ1-6, with D perhaps matching TRBD1 (6 bases). This receptor was identified in a person aged 18-60 years who received the Ad26.COV2.S COVID-19 vaccine or a placebo. The starting material was peripheral blood, obtained in a trial of Ad26.COV2.S vaccine versus placebo. In DNA form, the CDR3 reads TGCGCCAGCAGTGACCAGGGGAACAATTCACCCCTCCACTTT. Its protein product is CASSDQGNNSPLHF.